These T cell receptor beta chains were read from a single sample in a study of blood T cell repertoires in COVID-19. Generated by immunoSEQ multiplex PCR, the TCRdb table keeps only in-frame clones and is missing some. This table has 15,000 to 20,000 clones, 85% to 90% appearing once. Specimen: peripheral blood. These TCRs come from a man between 65 and 80 years old with acute or convalescent COVID-19. Each CDR3 is given with its conserved first and last residue. The order of the fields is V gene, J gene, CDR3 protein.

V gene: TRBV2; J gene: TRBJ1-1; CDR3 protein: CASSVMGQGTEAFF
V gene: TRBV11-2; J gene: TRBJ2-1; CDR3 protein: CASSEGRTGGYNEQFF
V gene: TRBV5-1; J gene: TRBJ1-6; CDR3 protein: CASSPEGDRGGLNSPLHF
V gene: TRBV12-5; J gene: TRBJ1-2; CDR3 protein: CASGRDRGLYGYTF
V gene: TRBV10-3; J gene: TRBJ2-7; CDR3 protein: CAISVRGRDFEQYF
V gene: TRBV7-9; J gene: TRBJ2-7; CDR3 protein: CASSLMAGPYEQYF
V gene: TRBV11-2; J gene: TRBJ2-1; CDR3 protein: CASSLDLVAPYNEQFF
V gene: TRBV5-4; J gene: TRBJ2-5; CDR3 protein: CASSQTGSQETQYF
V gene: TRBV5-1; J gene: TRBJ1-2; CDR3 protein: CASSPGQYYGYTF
V gene: TRBV7-2; J gene: TRBJ2-1; CDR3 protein: CASSLGTTSYNEQFF
V gene: TRBV5-4; J gene: TRBJ2-1; CDR3 protein: CASSLSRGNEQFF
V gene: TRBV9; J gene: TRBJ1-3; CDR3 protein: CASSAPGRGNTIYF
V gene: TRBV7-3; J gene: TRBJ2-1; CDR3 protein: CASSPQGSPASEQFF
V gene: TRBV7-2; J gene: TRBJ2-1; CDR3 protein: CASSSPSNEQFF
V gene: TRBV29-1; J gene: TRBJ1-1; CDR3 protein: CSVSGSRRVNTEAFF
V gene: TRBV28; J gene: TRBJ1-5; CDR3 protein: CASSLGRGQPQHF
V gene: TRBV28; J gene: TRBJ1-4; CDR3 protein: CASTPPRGPLFF
V gene: TRBV6-5; J gene: TRBJ2-5; CDR3 protein: CASSKRGWETQYF
V gene: TRBV7-2; J gene: TRBJ1-3; CDR3 protein: CASSLAAGLSGNTIYF
V gene: TRBV6-5; J gene: TRBJ2-3; CDR3 protein: CASAGLSSGDTQYF
V gene: TRBV6-2/TRBV6-3; J gene: TRBJ1-5; CDR3 protein: CASSYSRGAGQPQHF
V gene: TRBV7-2; J gene: TRBJ1-5; CDR3 protein: CASSRTGVEPQHF
V gene: TRBV28; J gene: TRBJ2-7; CDR3 protein: CASSRPRSGTYEQYF
V gene: TRBV7-2; J gene: TRBJ2-7; CDR3 protein: CASSLEGLDSYEQYF
V gene: TRBV18; J gene: TRBJ1-1; CDR3 protein: CASSPTSGGGGHPTEAFF
V gene: TRBV11-2; J gene: TRBJ2-7; CDR3 protein: CASSLVGRFYEQYF
V gene: TRBV28; J gene: TRBJ2-3; CDR3 protein: CATFSSGARLTDTQYF
V gene: TRBV2; J gene: TRBJ1-4; CDR3 protein: CASSQGFREKLFF
V gene: TRBV19; J gene: TRBJ2-2; CDR3 protein: CASGSRAGVTGELFF
V gene: TRBV5-4; J gene: TRBJ2-5; CDR3 protein: CASSRLAGGETQYF
V gene: TRBV9; J gene: TRBJ2-2; CDR3 protein: CASSVGPRPDTGELFF
V gene: TRBV7-3; J gene: TRBJ1-6; CDR3 protein: CASSLMDRGSSPLHF
V gene: TRBV12-3/TRBV12-4; J gene: TRBJ2-2; CDR3 protein: CASSVNTGELFF
V gene: TRBV10-2; J gene: TRBJ1-5; CDR3 protein: CASSESGRGLQPQHF
V gene: TRBV7-3; J gene: TRBJ2-2; CDR3 protein: CASSIGAGDSTGELFF
V gene: TRBV6-5; J gene: TRBJ2-7; CDR3 protein: CASSYSGTGEFEQYF